The 17 T cell receptor beta chains in this list originate from one sample, sequenced in a study of early stage breast cancer tumors. Data came from immunoSEQ multiplex PCR; TCRdb stores just in-frame clones and leaves some out. This sample carries tens of thousands of clones, 72% of them seen once, and the ten largest clones take approximately 35%. The source material was blood. These receptor sequences come from a person aged 50-59 years with breast cancer.

This chain connects TRBV5-5 to TRBJ2-5; no firm D call. In germline, CDR1 is SGHKS, CDR2 YYEKEE (reference sequence). V dropped 4 bases and J dropped 5 bases, with 18 bases sitting between them. This CDR3 has 15 residues. The DNA for the CDR3 is TGTGCCAGCAGCCTCACCTTATCCTTTGTCGAGACCCAGTACTTC. The encoded protein is CASSLTLSFVETQYF. Variable domain in full (rest from reference TRBV5-5 and TRBJ2-5): DAGVTQSPTHLIKTRGQQVTLRCSPISGHKSVSWYQQVLGQGPQFIFQYYEKEERGRGNFPDRFSARQFPNYSSELNVNALLLGDSALYLCASSLTLSFVETQYFGPGTRLLVL.

The chain employs TRBV4-1 and TRBJ2-2; 10 bases agree with TRBD2. The CDR3 runs 15 residues. Germline CDR1 is MGHRA and CDR2 is YSYEKL. Losses at the gene ends were 4 bases for V and 6 bases for J; bases not matched to a gene: 5. The CDR3: CASSRLAGAPGELFF. The CDR3 DNA is TGCGCCAGCAGCCGCCTAGCGGGAGCCCCCGGGGAGCTGTTTTTT.

V usage is TRBV29-1 and J usage is TRBJ2-2; a weak D match, TRBD1 (6 bases). Germline values: CDR1 SQVTM, CDR2 ANQGSEA. The CDR3 length is 15 residues. The V end lost 4 bases, the J end lost 3 bases, and 15 bases lay between the germline ends. The CDR3 is CSVGKTDRDTGELFF. CDR3 bases: TGCAGCGTTGGAAAAACGGACAGAGACACCGGGGAGCTGTTTTTT.

This clone showed up just a few times. J is TRBJ2-1 and V is TRBV29-1; 10 positions agree with TRBD2. The CDR3 spans 17 residues. V shed 7 bases and J 1 base; nucleotides not matched to a gene: 13. CDR1 and CDR2 (germline): SQVTM, ANQGSEA. This CDR3 is CSARLAGDWRSYNEQFF. The CDR3 DNA reads TGCAGCGCCCGGCTAGCGGGAGACTGGAGATCCTACAATGAGCAGTTCTTC.

A few counts support this clone. This sequence joins TRBV5-1 and TRBJ1-2; 8 bases are shared with TRBD1. Germline trimming cut 1 base from V and 8 bases from J; bases unmatched to any gene: 19. This CDR3 is 18 amino acids long. Germline V gene lookup returns CDR1 SGHRS and CDR2 YFSETQ. DNA for the CDR3: TGCGCCAGCAGCTTGAAGGCCGGGACAGGTGGGACATATGAGGGCTACACCTTC. It encodes CASSLKAGTGGTYEGYTF.

The chain joins TRBV9 to TRBJ2-1, with 8 bases that match TRBD2. Unmatched junction bases numbered 7, after V lost 4 bases and J lost 7 bases. Germline-derived CDR1 and CDR2 are SGDLS and YYNGEE. The CDR3 has 14 residues. The CDR3 DNA reads TGTGCCAGCAGCCCCCTAGGCGGGAGGAATGAGCAGTTCTTC. It codes for CASSPLGGRNEQFF.

The chain has TRBV13 and TRBJ2-3; D is perhaps TRBD1 (7 bases). The V and J ends lost 4 bases and 5 bases respectively, with 13 bases between them. Germline CDR1 PRHDT, CDR2 FYEKMQ (reference sequence). The CDR3 is made up of 14 amino acids. The CDR3 spells CASSSNRGGDTQYF. CDR3 nucleotide sequence: TGTGCCAGCAGCTCAAACAGGGGAGGAGATACGCAGTATTTT.

The chain employs TRBV27 and TRBJ2-7; TRBD1 aligns across 8 bases. V gave up 3 bases and J gave up 2 bases; unmatched junction bases: 6. This CDR3 has 15 residues. Germline V gene data show CDR1 as MNHEY and CDR2 as SMNVEV (reference sequence). The chain's CDR3 is CASSFVTGGPYEQYF. The DNA for the CDR3 is TGTGCCAGCAGTTTCGTAACAGGGGGTCCCTACGAGCAGTACTTC.

The rearrangement joins TRBV5-8 to TRBJ2-3, with 12 bases lining up with TRBD2. V dropped 4 bases and J dropped 2; count of bases not matched to a gene: 8. There are 17 residues in the CDR3. Germline V lookup: CDR1 SGHTS, CDR2 YDEGEE. The CDR3 reads CASSVAGLAGSTDTQYF. The CDR3 coding sequence is TGTGCCAGCAGCGTCGCGGGACTAGCGGGTTCCACAGATACGCAGTATTTT.

The rearrangement links TRBV30 to TRBJ2-3; no reliable D call. Germline assignment: CDR1 GTSNPN and CDR2 SVGIG (reference sequence). Trimming removed 2 bases from V and 4 bases from J, with 4 bases in between. The CDR3 consists of 11 residues. The chain's CDR3 is CAWSSSDTQYF. The CDR3 DNA reads as TGTGCCTGGAGTAGCTCAGATACGCAGTATTTT.

In this sample, this clone turned up a few times. The V call is TRBV6-6, the J call TRBJ1-5; D is unresolved. Germline loops: CDR1 MNHNY, CDR2 SVGAGI (reference sequence). V dropped 5 bases and J dropped 5 bases, with 7 bases sitting between them. The CDR3 consists of 12 residues. The CDR3 protein is CASSTEDQPQHF. CDR3 DNA: TGTGCCAGCAGTACCGAAGATCAGCCCCAGCATTTT.

This chain connects TRBV11-1 to TRBJ1-2, with D possibly matching TRBD1 (5 bases). In germline, CDR1 is SGHAT, CDR2 FQDESV (reference sequence). CDR3 size: 12 residues. Deletions cut 5 bases from V and 8 bases from J, with 12 bases between. Written as DNA, the CDR3 is TGTGCCAGCAGCCACCAGGGAGAGGGCTACACCTTC. Protein product: CASSHQGEGYTF.

V is TRBV7-9 and J is TRBJ2-5; 9 bases map to TRBD1. V lost 0 bases, J lost 5 bases, and 7 bases stayed unmatched. The CDR3 totals 16 residues. Germline CDR1 and CDR2: SEHNR and FQNEAQ (reference sequence). The DNA for the CDR3 is TGTGCCAGCAGCTTAGCCATACAGGGGGCTGAGGAGACCCAGTACTTC. Its translation: CASSLAIQGAEETQYF. The full variable domain, rest sourced from reference TRBV7-9 and TRBJ2-5, is DTGVSQNPRHKITKRGQNVTFRCDPISEHNRLYWYRQTLGQGPEFLTYFQNEAQLEKSRLLSDRFSAERPKGSFSTLEIQRTEQGDSAMYLCASSLAIQGAEETQYFGPGTRLLVL.

V and J are TRBV20-1 and TRBJ1-2; TRBD1 might be the D (5 bases). CDR1 is DFQATT and CDR2 is SNEGSKA in the germline V gene (reference sequence). Trimming left V 1 base short and J 5 bases short, with 5 bases between. The length of the CDR3 is 11 residues. CDR3 loop: CSARGGYGYTF. CDR3 bases: TGCAGTGCTAGAGGGGGGTATGGCTACACCTTC.

This clone was observed a few times. This chain joins TRBV27 and TRBJ2-7; TRBD1 aligns across 7 bases. Trimming took 0 bases from V and 2 from J; bases not matched to a gene: 4. CDR1 and CDR2 from the germline V gene are MNHEY and SMNVEV (reference sequence). This CDR3 spans 15 amino acids. The CDR3 sequence is CASSLSQTGPYEQYF. CDR3 nucleotide sequence: TGTGCCAGCAGTTTATCTCAGACAGGGCCCTACGAGCAGTACTTC.

The V and J genes are TRBV4-1 and TRBJ2-5, with TRBD2 as a possible D gene (6 bases). Germline lookup yields CDR1 MGHRA and CDR2 YSYEKL. Deletions cut 3 bases from V and 7 bases from J, with 15 bases between. This CDR3 spans 14 amino acids. CDR3 region: CASSQGGTAGTQYF. CDR3 coding DNA: TGCGCCAGCAGCCAGGGCGGGACCGCGGGGACCCAGTACTTC.

This clone has more than one count but fewer than ten. The chain is built from TRBV9 and TRBJ1-4; maybe TRBD1 (6 bases). The germline gives CDR1 SGDLS, CDR2 YYNGEE. This CDR3 is 14 amino acids long. Trimming left V 3 bases short and J 2 bases short, with 8 bases between. The CDR3 nucleotides read TGTGCCAGCAGCGCGGACAGTACTAATGAAAAACTGTTTTTT. As protein: CASSADSTNEKLFF. Supplemented by reference TRBV9 and TRBJ1-4, the full variable domain reads DSGVTQTPKHLITATGQRVTLRCSPRSGDLSVYWYQQSLDQGLQFLIQYYNGEERAKGNILERFSAQQFPDLHSELNLSSLELGDSALYFCASSADSTNEKLFFGSGTQLSVL.